The clone carrying this TCR beta chain was seen more than once but under ten times. Its target is unknown. This CDR3 spans 17 amino acids. CDR1 is SGHKS and CDR2 is YYEKEE in the germline V gene (reference sequence). V was clipped by 6 bases and J by 4 bases; unmatched bases: 12. These data come from a study of cytomegalovirus exposure and HLA in healthy donors. Whole-study findings and limits: In a later analysis, HLA-associated TCR beta chains were more clonally expanded than equally common others. When analyzed later, a missense DCLRE1C variant was found to be linked to TCR beta V- and J-gene trimming.

PCR was performed using 60 Vbeta and 13 Jbeta primers. This table comes from immunoSEQ multiplex PCR, and its TCRdb copy is limited to in-frame clones, with some not included. The sample includes under 200,000 clones, 77% of them seen just once. This chain connects TRBV5-5 to TRBJ2-1; the match to TRBD2 covers 11 bases. The sequencing sample was made of PBMCs. The sequence was collected from a woman in her forties in good health and CMV-seropositive. In nucleotides, the CDR3 is TGTGCCAGCATCACCGGCCCTAGCGGGGGGACATACAATGAGCAGTTCTTC. This encodes CASITGPSGGTYNEQFF.